These 29 T cell receptor beta chains were sequenced from one sample in a study of CD8 T cells in ankylosing spondylitis. Via MiXCR, TCRdb re-called the 5' RACE reads, giving one row per CDR3 protein. Of fewer than 650,000 distinct CDR3 sequences in the sample, approximately 12% were seen once. Study-wide results and limits: Blood of patients with ankylosing spondylitis appeared to be characterized by a TCR beta motif of eight or nine highly homologous variants.

These receptors have no known antigen. Input material: blood, either unsorted or a sorted T cell fraction (not recorded which). The source of these receptors is a male donor with ankylosing spondylitis.

The chain carries TRBV18 and TRBJ2-7; D gene uncertain. V was clipped by 5 bases and J by 2 bases, with 13 bases between them. The CDR3 has 14 amino acids. Per the germline V gene, CDR1 is KGHSH and CDR2 is LQKENI. The chain's CDR3 is CASSSRTDTYEQYF. DNA for the CDR3: TGTGCCAGCTCATCCCGGACCGATACCTACGAGCAGTACTTC.

This clonotype showed up just a few times. This chain connects TRBV7-2 to TRBJ2-2; TRBD2 agrees at 13 bases. CDR1 is SGHTA and CDR2 is FQGNSA in the germline V gene. This CDR3 has 17 residues. V trimming: 5 bases; J trimming: 4 bases; junction bases outside the gene matches: 7. The CDR3 region has the DNA TGTGCCAGCAGCGCGCGAGGACTAGCGGGAGCCACCGGGGAGCTGTTTTTT. Its protein is CASSARGLAGATGELFF. The full variable domain, rest sourced from reference TRBV7-2 and TRBJ2-2, is GAGVSQSPSNKVTEKGKDVELRCDPISGHTALYWYRQSLGQGLEFLIYFQGNSAPDKSGLPSDRFSAERTGGSVSTLTIQRTQQEDSAVYLCASSARGLAGATGELFFGEGSRLTVL.

This chain uses TRBV20-1 with TRBJ2-1; 10 bases fit TRBD2. The CDR3 length is 16 residues. Germline V CDR1 and CDR2: DFQATT, SNEGSKA (reference sequence). Trimming cost V 3 bases and J 1 base; bases outside gene matches: 6. CDR3 protein: CSASGASGGSYNEQFF. The DNA of the CDR3 is TGCAGTGCTAGCGGTGCTAGCGGGGGATCCTACAATGAGCAGTTCTTC.

The gene calls are TRBV7-9 and TRBJ2-3, with D tentatively TRBD2 (5 bases). Germline CDR1 reads SEHNR; CDR2 reads FQNEAQ (reference sequence). The length of the CDR3 is 16 residues. Trimming took 5 bases from V and 5 from J, leaving 20 bases between them. CDR3 amino acids: CASSTRTGSEGDTQYF. CDR3 sequence (DNA): TGTGCCAGCAGCACACGGACTGGATCCGAGGGAGATACGCAGTATTTT.

The chain uses TRBV4-2 and TRBJ2-5; D gene ambiguous. This CDR3 region has 19 residues. CDR1 is LGHNA, CDR2 YNFKEQ, per germline. V was shortened by 0 bases and J by 5 bases, with 25 bases between the two germline ends. The CDR3 coding sequence is TGTGCCAGCAGCCAAGAACCCCTCCGAAGCTTGGTTCCCGGGGAGACCCAGTACTTC. Residues: CASSQEPLRSLVPGETQYF.

This clonotype was recorded many times. This chain joins TRBV5-1 and TRBJ1-1; 8 bases line up with TRBD1. The length of the CDR3 is 13 residues. Germline CDR1 SGHRS, CDR2 YFSETQ. V gave up 0 bases and J gave up 8 bases; unmatched junction bases: 3. CDR3 in DNA: TGCGCCAGCAGCTTGGATGGACAGGGAGAAGCTTTCTTT. Translated: CASSLDGQGEAFF.

In its sample, this clonotype was seen a few times. This chain uses TRBV20-1 with TRBJ2-1; tentative D call: TRBD2 (5 bases). The germline V and J ends were trimmed by 1 base and 4 bases, with 11 bases remaining between them. From germline, CDR1 is DFQATT and CDR2 SNEGSKA (reference sequence). This CDR3 comprises 14 residues. The CDR3 spells CSARGFGEYNEQFF. The CDR3 DNA follows: TGCAGTGCTAGAGGGTTTGGGGAGTACAATGAGCAGTTCTTC.

The table lists this clonotype with many counts. The CDR3 region has the DNA TGTGCCACCAGTGGACTAGCGGGGAACACCGGGGAGCTGTTTTTT. Translating it yields CATSGLAGNTGELFF. The chain links TRBV24-1 to TRBJ2-2; 10 bases match TRBD2. V shed 5 bases and J 1 base; nucleotides not matched to a gene: 0. Germline-derived CDR1 and CDR2 are KGHDR and SFDVKD. This CDR3 region has 15 residues.

This clonotype was recorded at least ten times. The chain has TRBV6-6 and TRBJ1-1; D not resolved. Germline V lookup: CDR1 MNHNY, CDR2 SVGAGI (reference sequence). The CDR3 length is 12 residues. The ends were cut back, 6 bases at V and 11 bases at J, with 16 bases in the middle. The CDR3 sequence is CASSPQLTGAFF. The CDR3 DNA sequence: TGTGCCAGCAGCCCGCAGTTAACGGGGGCTTTCTTT.

The sample holds a few counts of this clonotype. The rearrangement uses TRBV11-2 and TRBJ2-3; a possible D gene is TRBD1 (5 bases). From germline, CDR1 is SGHAT and CDR2 FQNNGV. The V end lost 2 bases, the J end lost 4 bases, and 10 bases lay between the germline ends. The CDR3 covers 14 residues. CDR3 nucleotides: TGTGCCAGCAGCTTAAGCTGGGGCCCAGATACGCAGTATTTT. Protein product: CASSLSWGPDTQYF.

The sample holds many counts of this clonotype. The germline gene is not matched at one end of the junction; a read error may be the cause. The chain uses TRBV5-1 and TRBJ2-6; D is tentatively TRBD1 or TRBD2 (5 bases each). Germline CDR1 is SGHRS and CDR2 is YFSETQ. The CDR3 consists of 16 residues. This CDR3 reads CASSLAGTSGANVLTF. The DNA for the CDR3 is TGTGCCAGCAGTTTAGCAGGGACCTCTGGGGCCAACGTCCTGACTTTC.

This clonotype has only a few counts. The chain couples TRBV10-3 to TRBJ2-2; 11 bases are shared with TRBD2. The junction had 0 bases not matched to a gene; V was cut back by 8 bases and J by 1 base. Germline V gene lookup returns CDR1 ENHRY and CDR2 SYGVKD. The CDR3 spans 14 residues. DNA for the CDR3: TGTGCCATCGGGACTAGCGGGAACACCGGGGAGCTGTTTTTT. It encodes CAIGTSGNTGELFF.

This clonotype was counted a few times. The chain employs TRBV20-1 and TRBJ2-3, with a tentative D call TRBD2 (5 bases). This CDR3 has 13 residues. The V gene lost 3 bases and the J gene lost 2 bases, with 9 bases spanning the gap. Germline values: CDR1 DFQATT, CDR2 SNEGSKA (reference sequence). This CDR3 is CSARDSVTDTQYF. The CDR3 DNA reads as TGCAGTGCTAGGGATAGCGTCACAGATACGCAGTATTTT.

This clonotype was counted between two and nine times. J is TRBJ1-6 and V is TRBV6-4; TRBD1 matches 7 bases. The V and J ends lost 4 bases and 7 bases, in that order; junction bases with no gene match: 13. CDR1 is MRHNA and CDR2 is SNTAGT in the germline V gene. CDR3 size: 17 residues. The CDR3 sequence: CASSAGPMTGRNSPLHF. The CDR3 DNA reads TGTGCCAGCAGTGCCGGGCCGATGACAGGGAGAAATTCACCCCTCCACTTT.

This clonotype was picked up many times. The chain carries TRBV7-2 and TRBJ2-2, with D possibly matching TRBD2 (6 bases). Germline V gene sequence: CDR1 SGHTA, CDR2 FQGNSA. Trimming took off 2 bases at V and 1 base at J, with 8 bases between the two ends. The length of the CDR3 is 15 residues. This chain's CDR3 is CASSLLAQNTGELFF. The CDR3 region has the DNA TGTGCCAGCAGCTTACTAGCGCAGAACACCGGGGAGCTGTTTTTT.

This clonotype has a handful of counts. V is TRBV5-6 and J is TRBJ2-1, with 7 positions matching TRBD2. CDR3 length equals 15 residues. J gave up 6 bases and V 3 bases, and 9 bases lay outside the gene matches. Germline V gene data show CDR1 as SGHDT and CDR2 as YYEEEE. The CDR3 protein is CASSWRLARPNEQFF. CDR3 sequence (DNA): TGTGCCAGCAGCTGGAGACTAGCCCGGCCCAATGAGCAGTTCTTC.

This clonotype was counted at least ten times. V gene TRBV20-1 combines with J gene TRBJ1-1; D unresolved. Trimming took 4 bases from V and 3 from J, leaving 6 bases between them. The CDR3 loop spans 11 amino acids. The germline V gene has CDR1 DFQATT and CDR2 SNEGSKA (reference sequence). DNA for the CDR3: TGCAGTGCTATAAGTGACACTGAAGCTTTCTTT. Its translation: CSAISDTEAFF.

The chain uses TRBV7-2 and TRBJ2-4, with D perhaps matching TRBD1 or TRBD2 (7 bases each). CDR1 SGHTA and CDR2 FQGNSA come from the germline V gene. Between the trimmed V and J ends, which lost 5 bases and 9 bases, there was a span of 20 bases. There are 15 residues in the CDR3. The CDR3 protein is CASSQNQGGRVIQYF. In nucleotides, the CDR3 is TGTGCCAGCAGCCAAAACCAGGGGGGGAGGGTCATTCAGTACTTC. The whole variable domain, remainder taken from reference TRBV7-2 and TRBJ2-4, is GAGVSQSPSNKVTEKGKDVELRCDPISGHTALYWYRQSLGQGLEFLIYFQGNSAPDKSGLPSDRFSAERTGGSVSTLTIQRTQQEDSAVYLCASSQNQGGRVIQYFGAGTRLSVL.

This chain uses TRBV20-1 with TRBJ2-1; a weak D match, TRBD1 (6 bases). Trimming cost V 2 bases and J 8 bases, with 10 bases left between them. The CDR3 is 12 residues long. The V gene's germline CDR1 is DFQATT and CDR2 SNEGSKA (reference sequence). DNA for the CDR3: TGCAGTGCTAGATACAGGGTTTATGAGCAGTTCTTC. Its protein product is CSARYRVYEQFF.

This clonotype occurred a few times. The chain carries TRBV7-9 and TRBJ2-7; 8 positions match TRBD2. V was clipped by 5 bases and J by 6 bases; unmatched bases: 12. The CDR3 has 15 amino acids. Germline V lookup: CDR1 SEHNR, CDR2 FQNEAQ (reference sequence). In DNA form, the CDR3 reads TGTGCCAGCAGCATCCCCGGGACTAGTATCTCCGAGCAGTACTTC. Its protein product is CASSIPGTSISEQYF.

This clonotype was found a few times. This chain joins TRBV20-1 and TRBJ2-1; D is unresolved. The CDR3 runs 16 residues. The germline CDR1 and CDR2 sequences are DFQATT and SNEGSKA (reference sequence). Trimming removed 1 base at V and 0 bases at J, with 13 bases between. CDR3 sequence: CSARVTVSSSYNEQFF. CDR3 DNA: TGCAGTGCTAGAGTTACGGTCTCCAGCTCCTACAATGAGCAGTTCTTC.

This clonotype was seen more than once but under ten times. The rearrangement joins TRBV29-1 to TRBJ1-1; tentative D call: TRBD1 (6 bases). In germline, CDR1 is SQVTM, CDR2 ANQGSEA. Trimming shortened V by 5 bases and J by 1 base, and 11 bases separated the two germline ends. The CDR3 loop spans 13 amino acids. The CDR3 region is CSVLDRQNTEAFF. Here the CDR3 DNA reads TGCAGCGTTCTAGACAGGCAGAACACTGAAGCTTTCTTT.

This sequence joins TRBV20-1 and TRBJ1-2; D possibly corresponds to TRBD1 (6 bases). This CDR3 spans 12 amino acids. Germline V CDR1 and CDR2: DFQATT, SNEGSKA (reference sequence). V was cut by 4 bases and J by 4 bases, with 10 bases left in between. The CDR3 sequence: CSATGTTYGYTF. DNA for the CDR3: TGCAGTGCTACCGGGACAACCTATGGCTACACCTTC.

The V call is TRBV5-1, the J call TRBJ2-2; D is possibly TRBD1 or TRBD2 (6 bases each). The germline V gene encodes CDR1 SGHRS and CDR2 YFSETQ. This CDR3 is built from 16 residues. V lost 1 base, J lost 4 bases, and 14 bases lay in between. CDR3 sequence: CASSLMTGAVTGELFF. DNA for the CDR3: TGCGCCAGCAGCTTGATGACGGGGGCTGTCACCGGGGAGCTGTTTTTT.

The rearrangement uses TRBV20-1 and TRBJ2-3, with D unresolved. The V gene's germline CDR1 is DFQATT and CDR2 SNEGSKA (reference sequence). The CDR3 is 10 amino acids. Trimming stripped 6 bases from V and 4 bases from J, with 5 bases between. This CDR3 reads CSASADTQYF. The CDR3 DNA follows: TGCAGTGCATCAGCAGATACGCAGTATTTT.

V gene TRBV14 combines with J gene TRBJ2-7; perhaps D is TRBD1 or TRBD2 (5 bases each). Trimming shortened V by 3 bases and J by 1 base, and 13 bases separated the two germline ends. Germline V CDR1 and CDR2: SGHDN, FVKESK. There are 15 residues in the CDR3. The CDR3 protein is CASSHRDGSSYEQYF. The DNA for the CDR3 is TGTGCCAGCAGCCACCGGGACGGATCGTCCTACGAGCAGTACTTC.

This clonotype was counted only a few times. V is TRBV20-1 and J is TRBJ2-1; 11 nucleotides align to TRBD2. The CDR3 runs 15 residues. The junction had 7 bases not matched to a gene; V was cut back by 1 base and J by 8 bases. CDR1 and CDR2 from the germline V gene are DFQATT and SNEGSKA (reference sequence). The CDR3 is CSARATSGSGDEQFF. The CDR3 DNA follows: TGCAGTGCTAGAGCTACTAGCGGGAGTGGGGATGAGCAGTTCTTC.

This clonotype was counted ten times or more. For the CDR3, the DNA is TGCAGTGCTGGACTAGCGGGAGCGGGTAACAATGAGCAGTTCTTC. It translates to CSAGLAGAGNNEQFF. The chain has TRBV20-1 and TRBJ2-1, with 13 bases that match TRBD2. Trimming took 5 bases from V and 5 from J; bases not matched to a gene: 6. CDR3 length: 15 residues. CDR1 is DFQATT, CDR2 SNEGSKA, per germline (reference sequence).

This clonotype has a handful of counts. The chain has TRBV14 and TRBJ2-1; 10 bases line up with TRBD2. The CDR3 covers 14 residues. Losses at the gene ends were 4 bases for V and 10 bases for J; bases not matched to a gene: 7. Looked up from germline, CDR1 is SGHDN and CDR2 is FVKESK. The CDR3 here is CASSLSGLANEQFF. CDR3 nucleotide sequence: TGTGCCAGCAGCCTGTCGGGACTAGCGAACGAGCAGTTCTTC.